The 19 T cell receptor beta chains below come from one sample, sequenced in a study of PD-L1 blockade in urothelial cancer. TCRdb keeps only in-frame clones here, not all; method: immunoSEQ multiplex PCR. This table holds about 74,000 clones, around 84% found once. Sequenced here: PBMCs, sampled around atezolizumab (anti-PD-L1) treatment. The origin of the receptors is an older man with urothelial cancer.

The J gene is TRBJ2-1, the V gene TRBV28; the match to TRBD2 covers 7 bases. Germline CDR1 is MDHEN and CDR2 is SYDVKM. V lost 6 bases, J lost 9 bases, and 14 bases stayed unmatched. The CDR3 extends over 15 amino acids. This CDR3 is CASRPSGLGLTEQFF. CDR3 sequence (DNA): TGTGCCAGCAGGCCTTCAGGACTAGGTTTAACTGAGCAGTTCTTC.

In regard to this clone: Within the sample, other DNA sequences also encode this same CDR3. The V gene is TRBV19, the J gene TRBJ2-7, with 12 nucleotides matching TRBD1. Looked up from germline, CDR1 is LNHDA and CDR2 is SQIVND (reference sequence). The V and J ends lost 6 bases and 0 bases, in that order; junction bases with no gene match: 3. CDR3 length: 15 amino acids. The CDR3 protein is CASRPGQGASYEQYF. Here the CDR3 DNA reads TGTGCCAGTAGGCCGGGACAGGGGGCCTCCTACGAGCAGTACTTC.

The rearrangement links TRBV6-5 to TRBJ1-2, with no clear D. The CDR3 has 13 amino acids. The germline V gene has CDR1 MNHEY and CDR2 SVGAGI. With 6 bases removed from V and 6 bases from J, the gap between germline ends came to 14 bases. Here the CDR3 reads CASSQSFRHGYTF. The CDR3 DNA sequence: TGTGCCAGCAGCCAGTCGTTCCGCCATGGCTACACCTTC.

CDR3 nucleotide sequence: TGTGCCACCGGCCGACTAGCCTTAGAGCAGTACTTC. Its translation is CATGRLALEQYF. This chain joins TRBV2 and TRBJ2-7; 7 nucleotides align to TRBD2. The CDR3 loop spans 12 amino acids. V dropped 10 bases and J dropped 7; count of bases not matched to a gene: 10. Germline CDR1 SNHLY, CDR2 FYNNEI.

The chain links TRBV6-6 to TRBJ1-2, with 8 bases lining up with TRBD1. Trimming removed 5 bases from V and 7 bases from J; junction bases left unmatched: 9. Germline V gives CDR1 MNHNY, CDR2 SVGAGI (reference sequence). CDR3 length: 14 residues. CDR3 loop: CASSKRTGLSGYTF. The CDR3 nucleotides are TGTGCCAGCAGTAAACGGACAGGGTTGAGTGGCTACACCTTC.

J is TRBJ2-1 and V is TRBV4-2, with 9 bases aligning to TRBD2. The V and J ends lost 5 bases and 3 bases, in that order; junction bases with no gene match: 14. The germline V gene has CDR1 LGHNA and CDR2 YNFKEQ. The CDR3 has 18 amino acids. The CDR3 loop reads CASSSGTSTSGVYNEQFF. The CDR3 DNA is TGTGCCAGCAGCTCCGGGACTAGCACTTCGGGAGTCTACAATGAGCAGTTCTTC.

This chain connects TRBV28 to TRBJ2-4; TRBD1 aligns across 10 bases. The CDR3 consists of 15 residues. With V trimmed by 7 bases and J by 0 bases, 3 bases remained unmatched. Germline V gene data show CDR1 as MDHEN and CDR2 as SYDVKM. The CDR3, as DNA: TGTGCCAGCATCGGACAGGGGGAAGCCAAAAACATTCAGTACTTC. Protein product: CASIGQGEAKNIQYF.

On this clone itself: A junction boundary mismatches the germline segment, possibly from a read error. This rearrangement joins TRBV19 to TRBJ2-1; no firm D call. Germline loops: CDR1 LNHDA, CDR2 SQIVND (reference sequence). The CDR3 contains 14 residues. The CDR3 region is CTSSIEPGPNEQFF. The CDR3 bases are TGTACCAGTAGTATCGAACCGGGTCCTAATGAGCAGTTCTTC.

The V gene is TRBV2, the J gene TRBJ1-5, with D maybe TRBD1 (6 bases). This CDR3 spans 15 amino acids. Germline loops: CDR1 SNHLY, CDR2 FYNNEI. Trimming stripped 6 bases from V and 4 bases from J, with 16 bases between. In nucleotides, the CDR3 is TGTGCCAGCAGGAACCCACAGGGTTCTAATCAGCCCCAGCATTTT. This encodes CASRNPQGSNQPQHF.

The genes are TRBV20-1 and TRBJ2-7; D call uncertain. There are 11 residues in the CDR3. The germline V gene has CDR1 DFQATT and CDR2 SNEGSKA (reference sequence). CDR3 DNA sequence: TGCAGCACCCTCGGTGGAGACGAGCAGTACTTC. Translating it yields CSTLGGDEQYF.

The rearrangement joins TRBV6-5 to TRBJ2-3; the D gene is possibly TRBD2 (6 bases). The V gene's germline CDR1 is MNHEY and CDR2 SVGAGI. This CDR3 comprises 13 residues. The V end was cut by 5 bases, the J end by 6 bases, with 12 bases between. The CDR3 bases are TGTGCCAGCAGTGCGGCGGGGCGCGATACGCAGTATTTT. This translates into CASSAAGRDTQYF.

In nucleotides, the CDR3 is TGCGCCAGCAGCCGTAACATTGGTAGGACAGGGGTTAACAATGAGCAGTTCTTC. This sequence encodes CASSRNIGRTGVNNEQFF. The chain links TRBV5-1 to TRBJ2-1; TRBD1 matches at 9 bases. The CDR3 spans 18 residues. The germline V gene has CDR1 SGHRS and CDR2 YFSETQ. Trimming took 4 bases from V and 5 from J; bases not matched to a gene: 16.

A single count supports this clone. Here the CDR3 reads CAWSTGRRQGMYF. Here the CDR3 DNA reads TGTGCCTGGAGTACCGGAAGGCGACAGGGCATGTACTTC. The chain combines TRBV30 with TRBJ2-7; TRBD1 aligns across 7 bases. V gave up 2 bases and J gave up 12 bases; unmatched junction bases: 13. Germline lookup yields CDR1 GTSNPN and CDR2 SVGIG (reference sequence). The CDR3 is made up of 13 amino acids.

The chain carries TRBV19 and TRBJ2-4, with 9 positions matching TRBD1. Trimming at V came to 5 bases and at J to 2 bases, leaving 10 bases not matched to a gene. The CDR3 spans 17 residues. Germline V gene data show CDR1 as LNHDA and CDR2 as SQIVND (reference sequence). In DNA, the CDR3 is TGTGCCAGTAGTCCGGGGACAGGGATGGCCCCCAAAAACATTCAGTACTTC. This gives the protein CASSPGTGMAPKNIQYF.

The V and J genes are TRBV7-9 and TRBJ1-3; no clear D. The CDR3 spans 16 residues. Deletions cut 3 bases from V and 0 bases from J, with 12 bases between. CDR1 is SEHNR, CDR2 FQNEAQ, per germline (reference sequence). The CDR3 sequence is CASSLEVRSSGNTIYF. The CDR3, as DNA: TGTGCCAGCAGCTTGGAGGTACGAAGCTCTGGAAACACCATATATTTT.

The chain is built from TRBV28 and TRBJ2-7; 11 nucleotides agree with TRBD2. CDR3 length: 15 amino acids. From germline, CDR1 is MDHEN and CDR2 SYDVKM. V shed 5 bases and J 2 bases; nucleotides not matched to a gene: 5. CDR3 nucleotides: TGTGCCAGCAGTGGGGCGGGACTAGCGGCCTACGAGCAGTACTTC. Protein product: CASSGAGLAAYEQYF.

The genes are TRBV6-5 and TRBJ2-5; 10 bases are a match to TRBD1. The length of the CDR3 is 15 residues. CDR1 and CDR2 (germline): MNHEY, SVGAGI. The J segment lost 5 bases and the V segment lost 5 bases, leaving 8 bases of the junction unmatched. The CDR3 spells CASSRGTGVGETQYF. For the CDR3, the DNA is TGTGCCAGCAGTCGAGGGACAGGGGTTGGGGAGACCCAGTACTTC.

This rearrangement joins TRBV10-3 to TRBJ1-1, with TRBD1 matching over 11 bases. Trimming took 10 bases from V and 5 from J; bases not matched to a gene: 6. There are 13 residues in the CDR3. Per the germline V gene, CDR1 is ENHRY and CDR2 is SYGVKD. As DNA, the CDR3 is TGTGCCACCCAGGGACAGGGGGGTACTGAAGCTTTCTTT. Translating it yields CATQGQGGTEAFF.

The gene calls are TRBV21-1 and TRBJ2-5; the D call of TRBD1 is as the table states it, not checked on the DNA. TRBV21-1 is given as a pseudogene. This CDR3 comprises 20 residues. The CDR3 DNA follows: TGTGCCAGCAGCACCGAAGGATGCGTGAGGGACAGGGCTCGTCGAGAGACCCAGTACTTC. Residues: CASSTEGCVRDRARRETQYF.